This T cell receptor beta chain was profiled in a study of CD8 T cells in Susac syndrome. Peripheral blood CD8+ and CD4+ T cells were profiled by TCR beta sequencing. With random hexamers, roughly 0.45 to 1 ug RNA was reverse transcribed. TCRdb re-derived calls from the immunoSEQ multiplex PCR reads in MiXCR, one entry per CDR3 protein. The repertoire holds hundreds of thousands of distinct CDR3 sequences, with roughly 85% as singletons. The CDR3 has 16 amino acids. The germline gives CDR1 MNHEY, CDR2 SVGEGT. The V end lost 4 bases, the J end lost 8 bases, and 21 bases lay between the germline ends. The genes are TRBV6-2 or TRBV6-3 and TRBJ1-5, with D maybe TRBD1 (6 bases). The sequenced material came from CD8+ T cells from PBMCs. This TCR was sampled from a human donor with multiple sclerosis. CDR3 region: CASSSLEDSGIEPQHF. DNA for the CDR3: TGTGCCAGCAGTTCTTTGGAGGACAGCGGAATCGAGCCCCAGCATTTT.